The count of the clone carrying this TCR beta chain is one. This entry belongs to a study of OX40 agonist ivuxolimab in advanced cancers. Profiled with immunoSEQ multiplex PCR; TCRdb holds only in-frame clones, not every one. The sample records roughly 22,000 clones, roughly nine tenths being singletons. If patients had autoimmune disease history or systemic immunosuppression, they were excluded. This TCR was sampled from an adult with an advanced solid tumor such as melanoma, head and neck, liver or kidney cancer. The starting material was CD4+ or CD8+ T cells sorted from blood, obtained in a trial of the OX40 agonist ivuxolimab.

CDR3 DNA: TGCGCCAGCAGCCAAGATATGGGCTTTCAAGAGACCCAGTACTTC. Its protein product is CASSQDMGFQETQYF. The chain carries TRBV4-3 and TRBJ2-5; D gene ambiguous. The CDR3 totals 15 residues. Trimming left V 0 bases short and J 2 bases short, with 10 bases between. The V gene's germline CDR1 is LGHNA and CDR2 YSLEER.